A selection of T cell receptor beta chains follows, all from one sample in a study of monozygotic twins with inflammatory bowel disease. TCRdb re-called the 5' RACE reads and gives one entry per CDR3 protein, without DNA. The sample's table shows 170,000 or so distinct CDR3 sequences. Sample: blood. Every receptor here comes from a human donor with ulcerative colitis or Crohn's disease, or a healthy co-twin of an affected twin (not recorded which). CDR3s include the opening cysteine and the closing phenylalanine or tryptophan. The order of the fields is CDR3 protein, V gene, J gene.

CSARLPAAVVANTGELFF	TRBV20-1	TRBJ2-2
CASSLLGRLAGEETQYF	TRBV27	TRBJ2-5
CASSLRGGQGLPSPLHF	TRBV3-1	TRBJ1-6
CASSFRRAGVVEQYF	TRBV12-3/TRBV12-4	TRBJ2-7
CASSFSGSLDTQYF	TRBV27	TRBJ2-3
CATSRSETYEAFF	TRBV15	TRBJ1-1
CSARAFGAGAYYEQFF	TRBV20-1	TRBJ2-1
CATSRDGGAGADTQYF	TRBV15	TRBJ2-3
CASSPYRGLHEQYF	TRBV27	TRBJ2-7
CAWSVDRGGVAFF	TRBV30	TRBJ1-1
CASSVLGTGELFF	TRBV9	TRBJ2-2
CASSVYRLAGGEENNEQFF	TRBV5-1	TRBJ2-1
CSGTSGGTEAFF	TRBV29-1	TRBJ1-1
CASSLVSSTGELFF	TRBV27	TRBJ2-2
CASSLGPDRDLNEKLFF	TRBV5-6	TRBJ1-4
CASSYREYTGELFF	TRBV6-2/TRBV6-3	TRBJ2-2
CASSQRGGGRISPLHF	TRBV4-1	TRBJ1-6
CASSEVNQPQHF	TRBV10-2	TRBJ1-5
CASSLGLAGTYEQYF	TRBV5-1	TRBJ2-7
CSALPRDTNLNQPQHF	TRBV20-1	TRBJ1-5
CASSFYSGSSYNEQFF	TRBV5-1	TRBJ2-1
CASSLDPASSSYEQYF	TRBV5-1	TRBJ2-7
CASRDGHRTDTQYF	TRBV11-2	TRBJ2-3
CASSDSWVVSYNEQFF	TRBV6-4	TRBJ2-1
CVNLQGAIADTQYF	TRBV15	TRBJ2-3
CASSLPSNEQFF	TRBV13	TRBJ2-1
CSLGRNYEQYF	TRBV20-1	TRBJ2-7
CASSPDIRGYTF	TRBV7-2	TRBJ1-2
CSASRGSAQETQYF	TRBV20-1	TRBJ2-5
CSVLAGSSYEQYF	TRBV29-1	TRBJ2-7
CASPSPPGTDYGYTF	TRBV27	TRBJ1-2